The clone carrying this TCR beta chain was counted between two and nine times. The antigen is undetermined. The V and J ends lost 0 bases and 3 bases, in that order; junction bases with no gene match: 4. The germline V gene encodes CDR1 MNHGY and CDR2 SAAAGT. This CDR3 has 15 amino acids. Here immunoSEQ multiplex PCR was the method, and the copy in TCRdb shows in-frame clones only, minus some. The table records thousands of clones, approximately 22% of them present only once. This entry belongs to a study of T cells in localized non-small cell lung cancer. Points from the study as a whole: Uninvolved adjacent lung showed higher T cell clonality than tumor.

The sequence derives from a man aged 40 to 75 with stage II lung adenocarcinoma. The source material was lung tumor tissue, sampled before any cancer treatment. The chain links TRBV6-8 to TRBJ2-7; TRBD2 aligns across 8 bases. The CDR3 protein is CASSYSRTSIYEQYF. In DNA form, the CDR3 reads TGTGCCAGCAGTTACTCGAGGACTAGCATCTACGAGCAGTACTTC.